The next 5 T cell receptor beta chains were all read from a single sample in a study of CD8 T cells in Susac syndrome. Random hexamers served to reverse transcribe roughly 0.5 to 1 ug RNA. TCRdb re-analysed the immunoSEQ multiplex PCR reads in MiXCR, keeping a single row per CDR3 protein. The table includes some 300,000 distinct CDR3 sequences, around 89% detected once. What was sequenced was CD8+ T cells from PBMCs. The receptors originated from a human donor with multiple sclerosis.

The V and J genes are TRBV20-1 and TRBJ1-5; the D gene is possibly TRBD1 (6 bases). The V gene's germline CDR1 is DFQATT and CDR2 SNEGSKA (reference sequence). V lost 5 bases and J lost 0, with 8 bases in between. The CDR3 loop spans 13 amino acids. The CDR3 region is CSAADSSNQPQHF. The CDR3 bases are TGCAGTGCTGCGGACAGTAGCAATCAGCCCCAGCATTTT.

The chain is built from TRBV28 and TRBJ2-7, with a possible D match to TRBD1 (5 bases). Germline V gene lookup returns CDR1 MDHEN and CDR2 SYDVKM. The CDR3 length is 14 residues. Trimming pared 5 bases from V and 2 bases from J, leaving 13 bases between. The CDR3 here is CASSLRVLTYEQYF. CDR3 in DNA: TGTGCCAGCAGTCTCAGGGTTTTGACCTACGAGCAGTACTTC.

The genes are TRBV27 and TRBJ2-7; the D gene could be TRBD1 or TRBD2 (7 bases each). CDR3 size: 15 residues. The ends were cut back, 0 bases at V and 6 bases at J, with 15 bases in the middle. From germline, CDR1 is MNHEY and CDR2 SMNVEV (reference sequence). CDR3 sequence reads: CASSLSIAGGAEQYF. In DNA form, the CDR3 reads TGTGCCAGCAGTTTATCGATAGCAGGGGGGGCCGAGCAGTACTTC.

The gene calls are TRBV3-1 and TRBJ1-2; tentative D call: TRBD1 (5 bases). V gave up 4 bases and J gave up 6 bases, with 21 bases separating them. The CDR3 spans 16 residues. Per the germline V gene, CDR1 is LGHDT and CDR2 is YNNKEL (reference sequence). As DNA, the CDR3 is TGTGCCAGCAGCCTGGGCGGGGAAGGGGCCGGAGATGGCTACACCTTC. This codes for CASSLGGEGAGDGYTF.

This chain uses TRBV9 with TRBJ2-3, with TRBD2 identical over 8 bases. The trim removed 4 bases at V and 9 bases at J, leaving 13 bases unmatched. From germline, CDR1 is SGDLS and CDR2 YYNGEE. The CDR3 is 15 residues long. The CDR3 region is CASSSNDLAGRTQYF. DNA for the CDR3: TGTGCCAGCAGCTCCAACGATCTAGCGGGTAGGACGCAGTATTTT. Full variable domain (missing parts from reference TRBV9 and TRBJ2-3): DSGVTQTPKHLITATGQRVTLRCSPRSGDLSVYWYQQSLDQGLQFLIQYYNGEERAKGNILERFSAQQFPDLHSELNLSSLELGDSALYFCASSSNDLAGRTQYFGPGTRLTVL.